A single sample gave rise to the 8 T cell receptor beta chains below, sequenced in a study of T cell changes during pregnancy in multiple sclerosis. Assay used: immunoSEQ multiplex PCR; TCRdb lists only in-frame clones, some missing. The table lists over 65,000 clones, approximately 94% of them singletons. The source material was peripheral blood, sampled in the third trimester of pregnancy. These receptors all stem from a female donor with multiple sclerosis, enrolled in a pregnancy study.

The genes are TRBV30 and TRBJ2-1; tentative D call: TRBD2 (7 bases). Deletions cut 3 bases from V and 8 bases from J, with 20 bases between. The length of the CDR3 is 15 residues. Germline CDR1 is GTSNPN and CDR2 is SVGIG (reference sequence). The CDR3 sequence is CAWRGGTRGGDEQFF. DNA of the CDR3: TGTGCCTGGAGGGGGGGAACCCGAGGGGGGGATGAGCAGTTCTTC.

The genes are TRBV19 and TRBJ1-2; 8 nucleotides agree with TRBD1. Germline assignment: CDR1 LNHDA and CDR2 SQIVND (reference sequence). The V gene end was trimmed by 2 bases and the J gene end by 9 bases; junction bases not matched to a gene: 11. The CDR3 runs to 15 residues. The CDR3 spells CASSISRGQGARYTF. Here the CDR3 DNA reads TGTGCCAGTAGTATATCCAGGGGCCAGGGGGCTCGCTACACCTTC.

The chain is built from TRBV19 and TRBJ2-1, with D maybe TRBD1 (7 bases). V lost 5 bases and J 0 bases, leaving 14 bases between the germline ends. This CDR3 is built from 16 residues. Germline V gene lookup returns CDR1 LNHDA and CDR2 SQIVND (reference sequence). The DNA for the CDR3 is TGTGCCAGTAGTGCGGGGACAGCCAGCTCCTACAATGAGCAGTTCTTC. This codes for CASSAGTASSYNEQFF.

The CDR3 region is CASSLRGTGALPQHF. Written as DNA, the CDR3 is TGTGCCAGCAGCTTGCGAGGGACAGGGGCCCTCCCCCAGCATTTT. This chain connects TRBV5-6 to TRBJ1-5; 10 positions match TRBD1. Trimming at V came to 1 base and at J to 10 bases, leaving 8 bases not matched to a gene. CDR3 length: 15 amino acids. The V gene's germline CDR1 is SGHDT and CDR2 YYEEEE. The full variable domain, completed using reference TRBV5-6 and TRBJ1-5, is DAGVTQSPTHLIKTRGQQVTLRCSPKSGHDTVSWYQQALGQGPQFIFQYYEEEERQRGNFPDRFSGHQFPNYSSELNVNALLLGDSALYLCASSLRGTGALPQHFGDGTRLSIL.

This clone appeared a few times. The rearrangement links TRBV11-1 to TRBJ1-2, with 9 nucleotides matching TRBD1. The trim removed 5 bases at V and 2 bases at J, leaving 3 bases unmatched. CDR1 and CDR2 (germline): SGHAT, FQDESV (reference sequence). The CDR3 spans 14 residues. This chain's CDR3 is CASSPGTGNYGYTF. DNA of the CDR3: TGTGCCAGCAGCCCTGGGACAGGGAACTATGGCTACACCTTC.

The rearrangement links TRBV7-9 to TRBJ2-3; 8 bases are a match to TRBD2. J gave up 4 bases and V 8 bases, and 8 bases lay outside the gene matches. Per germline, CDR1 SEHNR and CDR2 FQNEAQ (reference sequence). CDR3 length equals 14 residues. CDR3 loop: CASGFGGAADTQYF. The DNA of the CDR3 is TGTGCCAGCGGTTTCGGGGGGGCCGCAGATACGCAGTATTTT.

The CDR3 DNA reads as TGTGCCAGTAGTAGGGCGTACTCCAACTATGGCTACACCTTC. Translating gives CASSRAYSNYGYTF. This chain links TRBV19 with TRBJ1-2; D remains ambiguous. CDR3 length equals 14 residues. Deletions cut 4 bases from V and 2 bases from J, with 11 bases between. Germline V gene sequence: CDR1 LNHDA, CDR2 SQIVND (reference sequence). Drawing the rest from reference TRBV19 and TRBJ1-2, the complete variable domain is DGGITQSPKYLFRKEGQNVTLSCEQNLNHDAMYWYRQDPGQGLRLIYYSQIVNDFQKGDIAEGYSVSREKKESFPLTVTSAQKNPTAFYLCASSRAYSNYGYTFGSGTRLTVV.

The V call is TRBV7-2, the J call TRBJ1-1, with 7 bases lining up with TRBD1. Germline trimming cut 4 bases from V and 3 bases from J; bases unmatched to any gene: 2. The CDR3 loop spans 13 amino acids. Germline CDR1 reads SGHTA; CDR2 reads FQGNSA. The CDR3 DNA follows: TGTGCCAGCAGCTCACAGGGGTACACTGAAGCTTTCTTT. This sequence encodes CASSSQGYTEAFF.